These 26 T cell receptor beta chains share one sample of origin, sequenced in a study of cytomegalovirus exposure and HLA in healthy donors. PCR involved 60 Vbeta and 13 Jbeta primers. Only in-frame clones appear in the TCRdb table, and some are missing; sequencing was by immunoSEQ multiplex PCR. The sample yields 87,000 or so clones, less than 10% seen once. The specimen was PBMCs. The receptor set was obtained from a man aged 50 to 59 in good health and CMV-seronegative.

The table lists this clone with a few counts. The chain uses TRBV14 and TRBJ2-5; TRBD1 agrees at 10 bases. The trim removed 2 bases at V and 6 bases at J, leaving 6 bases unmatched. The CDR3 has 15 amino acids. Per germline, CDR1 SGHDN and CDR2 FVKESK. CDR3: CASSQLGQGMQTQYF. The CDR3 DNA reads as TGTGCCAGCAGCCAATTGGGACAGGGGATGCAGACCCAGTACTTC.

This clone has more than one count but fewer than ten. CDR3 in amino acids: CASSPGSGVMDEQFF. DNA of the CDR3: TGTGCCAGCAGCCCCGGGTCAGGGGTCATGGATGAGCAGTTCTTC. V and J are TRBV5-4 and TRBJ2-1, with a tentative D call TRBD1 (6 bases). CDR3 size: 15 residues. Germline loops: CDR1 SGHNT, CDR2 YYREEE (reference sequence). Trimming left V 4 bases short and J 8 bases short, with 19 bases between.

The sample holds a few counts of this clone. The V and J genes are TRBV13 and TRBJ2-1, with 9 nucleotides matching TRBD1. After removal of 5 bases from V and 4 bases from J, the junction contained 9 bases not matched to a gene. The CDR3 has 16 amino acids. Per germline, CDR1 PRHDT and CDR2 FYEKMQ (reference sequence). The CDR3 loop reads CASSMERDRDYNEQFF. CDR3 nucleotides: TGTGCCAGCAGCATGGAGAGGGACAGGGATTACAATGAGCAGTTCTTC.

This clone was counted between two and nine times. This chain links TRBV28 with TRBJ2-6, with TRBD1 as a possible D gene (6 bases). From germline, CDR1 is MDHEN and CDR2 SYDVKM. The CDR3 length is 15 residues. The V end was cut by 6 bases, the J end by 3 bases, with 12 bases between. CDR3 amino acids: CASRLQGGGANVLTF. DNA for the CDR3: TGTGCCAGCAGGTTACAGGGTGGTGGGGCCAACGTCCTGACTTTC.

The V and J genes are TRBV6-6 and TRBJ2-5; perhaps TRBD1 as D (5 bases). Trimming took off 2 bases at V and 5 bases at J, with 12 bases between the two ends. Germline lookup yields CDR1 MNHNY and CDR2 SVGAGI (reference sequence). The CDR3 is 14 residues long. This CDR3 is CASSYKRGPETQYF. CDR3 DNA: TGTGCCAGCAGTTACAAAAGGGGTCCGGAGACCCAGTACTTC.

This chain joins TRBV27 and TRBJ1-5; D remains ambiguous. Germline V lookup: CDR1 MNHEY, CDR2 SMNVEV (reference sequence). This CDR3 has 14 residues. Trimming stripped 6 bases from V and 3 bases from J, with 12 bases between. The CDR3 bases are TGTGCCAGCAGCCTAGGCCCGTACAATCAGCCCCAGCATTTT. Its translation is CASSLGPYNQPQHF.

The gene calls are TRBV28 and TRBJ1-4, with 7 positions matching TRBD1. Germline CDR1 MDHEN, CDR2 SYDVKM. V gave up 5 bases and J gave up 3 bases; unmatched junction bases: 9. The CDR3 length is 16 residues. The CDR3: CASSPRQGGSNEKLFF. The CDR3, as DNA: TGTGCCAGCAGTCCACGACAGGGTGGGTCTAATGAAAAACTGTTTTTT.

This clone was recorded a few times. The rearrangement links TRBV9 to TRBJ2-7, with a weak D call TRBD2 (5 bases). V lost 3 bases, J lost 2 bases, and 15 bases lay in between. Germline V gene sequence: CDR1 SGDLS, CDR2 YYNGEE. The length of the CDR3 is 15 residues. In nucleotides, the CDR3 is TGTGCCAGCAGCGCCCAGGAGGACTTCGCCTACGAGCAGTACTTC. It is translated as CASSAQEDFAYEQYF.

This clone turned up a few times. V gene TRBV7-8 combines with J gene TRBJ1-1, with no clear D. The CDR3 totals 13 residues. The V end was cut by 1 base, the J end by 10 bases, with 13 bases between. Germline assignment: CDR1 SGHVS and CDR2 FQNEAQ. The chain's CDR3 is CASSLEAPQAAFF. The CDR3 DNA reads TGTGCCAGCAGCTTAGAGGCACCTCAGGCAGCTTTCTTT.

This chain uses TRBV18 with TRBJ1-5; unclear D gene. The CDR3 has 13 amino acids. CDR1 and CDR2 from the germline V gene are KGHSH and LQKENI. V lost 4 bases and J lost 7, with 11 bases in between. The CDR3 DNA reads as TGTGCCAGCTCACACGGGAGTAGGCAGCCCCAGCATTTT. Translated, it gives CASSHGSRQPQHF.

This chain links TRBV19 with TRBJ2-2, with D unresolved. V was cut by 7 bases and J by 5 bases, with 5 bases left in between. Germline V gene data show CDR1 as LNHDA and CDR2 as SQIVND (reference sequence). CDR3 length equals 11 residues. CDR3 amino acids: CASTRTGELFF. CDR3 nucleotides: TGTGCCAGTACGAGGACCGGGGAGCTGTTTTTT.

The rearrangement uses TRBV7-2 and TRBJ1-4, with D hard to call. Trimming took off 5 bases at V and 5 bases at J, with 15 bases between the two ends. This CDR3 contains 15 residues. The germline CDR1 and CDR2 sequences are SGHTA and FQGNSA. The CDR3 sequence is CASSPSSGSNEKLFF. In DNA form, the CDR3 reads TGTGCCAGCAGCCCTTCCTCGGGATCGAATGAAAAACTGTTTTTT.

The chain uses TRBV4-1 and TRBJ1-4; 10 nucleotides match TRBD1. Per germline, CDR1 MGHRA and CDR2 YSYEKL. Trimming removed 5 bases from V and 6 bases from J; junction bases left unmatched: 12. The length of the CDR3 is 17 residues. CDR3 loop: CASSFSRQGARDEKLFF. CDR3 coding DNA: TGCGCCAGCAGCTTCTCCAGACAGGGGGCGCGGGATGAAAAACTGTTTTTT.

This clone was found a few times. The J gene is TRBJ2-7, the V gene TRBV10-3; 9 bases line up with TRBD1. Germline V CDR1 and CDR2: ENHRY, SYGVKD. V lost 7 bases and J lost 5; bases outside the gene matches: 9. This CDR3 comprises 14 residues. CDR3 bases: TGTGCCATCAAGGGTCGGGACAGGGCGGACGAGCAGTACTTC. Translating it yields CAIKGRDRADEQYF.

In DNA, the CDR3 is TGTGCCAGCAGCGTAGAGGGGCAGGGGATATCCTACGAGCAGTACTTC. Translation: CASSVEGQGISYEQYF. V gene TRBV9 combines with J gene TRBJ2-7, with D possibly matching TRBD1 (6 bases). The germline V gene has CDR1 SGDLS and CDR2 YYNGEE. V was cut by 0 bases and J by 1 base, with 14 bases left in between. This CDR3 spans 16 amino acids.

There are many counts of this clone. The chain carries TRBV21-1 and TRBJ1-4. TRBV21-1 is annotated as a pseudogene. The CDR3 runs to 13 residues. This CDR3 is CASSKTRREKLFF. In nucleotides, the CDR3 is TGTGCCAGCAGCAAAACGAGGAGGGAAAAACTGTTTTTT.

V is TRBV18 and J is TRBJ2-2, with 8 bases fitting TRBD1. Germline CDR1 is KGHSH and CDR2 is LQKENI. This CDR3 contains 16 residues. V lost 0 bases and J lost 3; bases outside the gene matches: 3. The CDR3 DNA follows: TGTGCCAGCTCACCACCGACAGGGGTAGACACCGGGGAGCTGTTTTTT. Its protein is CASSPPTGVDTGELFF.

This clone was counted only a few times. The chain recombines TRBV18 with TRBJ1-1; D gene unclear. The V gene lost 3 bases and the J gene lost 1 base, with 18 bases spanning the gap. Germline V gives CDR1 KGHSH, CDR2 LQKENI. CDR3 length: 17 residues. CDR3: CASSPQRRAQANTEAFF. Written as DNA, the CDR3 is TGTGCCAGCTCACCCCAGAGGAGGGCCCAGGCGAACACTGAAGCTTTCTTT.

The CDR3 protein is CASSDPGLAGRHEQFF. CDR3 nucleotide sequence: TGTGCCAGCAGTGATCCGGGACTAGCGGGACGCCATGAGCAGTTCTTC. The J gene is TRBJ2-1, the V gene TRBV2; 13 bases map to TRBD2. The CDR3 length is 16 residues. CDR1 and CDR2 from the germline V gene are SNHLY and FYNNEI. The V segment lost 3 bases and the J segment 8 bases; nucleotides outside the gene matches: 7.

This clone was counted a few times. The gene calls are TRBV2 and TRBJ2-1; the match to TRBD2 covers 8 bases. This CDR3 comprises 14 residues. V was clipped by 4 bases and J by 5 bases; unmatched bases: 4. Germline loops: CDR1 SNHLY, CDR2 FYNNEI. CDR3 loop: CASSGTSGNNEQFF. DNA of the CDR3: TGTGCCAGCAGTGGCACTAGCGGAAACAATGAGCAGTTCTTC.

In this sample, this clone turned up a few times. Here the CDR3 reads CASSGGQGNTEAFF. DNA of the CDR3: TGCGCCAGCAGCGGGGGACAGGGGAACACTGAAGCTTTCTTT. The chain links TRBV5-1 to TRBJ1-1, with 9 bases aligning to TRBD1. The J segment lost 1 base and the V segment lost 4 bases, leaving 2 bases of the junction unmatched. The V gene's germline CDR1 is SGHRS and CDR2 YFSETQ. The CDR3 has 14 residues. Together with reference TRBV5-1 and TRBJ1-1, the CDR3 gives the full variable domain: KAGVTQTPRYLIKTRGQQVTLSCSPISGHRSVSWYQQTPGQGLQFLFEYFSETQRNKGNFPGRFSGRQFSNSRSEMNVSTLELGDSALYLCASSGGQGNTEAFFGQGTRLTVV.

The chain is built from TRBV18 and TRBJ2-2; 7 nucleotides match TRBD2. Trimming removed 0 bases from V and 0 bases from J; junction bases left unmatched: 4. Per the germline V gene, CDR1 is KGHSH and CDR2 is LQKENI. The CDR3 totals 17 residues. The DNA for the CDR3 is TGTGCCAGCTCACCACCGAATAGCGGGTCGAACACCGGGGAGCTGTTTTTT. Protein: CASSPPNSGSNTGELFF.

This clone was detected a few times. This chain joins TRBV7-6 and TRBJ1-5; TRBD1 is a possible D gene (5 bases). The V end lost 2 bases, the J end lost 5 bases, and 19 bases lay between the germline ends. Germline V gene sequence: CDR1 SGHVS, CDR2 FNYEAQ. This CDR3 is built from 17 residues. The DNA of the CDR3 is TGTGCCAGCAGCTTATCGACCGGGGGAGCCTTCCATCAGCCCCAGCATTTT. Its protein product is CASSLSTGGAFHQPQHF. The full variable domain, with the rest looked up from reference TRBV7-6 and TRBJ1-5, is GAGVSQSPRYKVTKRGQDVALRCDPISGHVSLYWYRQALGQGPEFLTYFNYEAQQDKSGLPNDRFSAERPEGSISTLTIQRTEQRDSAMYRCASSLSTGGAFHQPQHFGDGTRLSIL.

The rearrangement joins TRBV9 to TRBJ2-3; 9 nucleotides align to TRBD2. V gave up 4 bases and J gave up 5 bases; unmatched junction bases: 8. CDR3 length: 15 amino acids. Germline CDR1 reads SGDLS; CDR2 reads YYNGEE. The CDR3 region has the DNA TGTGCCAGCAGCCTGCTAGCGGGGAGTATAGATACGCAGTATTTT. Protein: CASSLLAGSIDTQYF.

CDR3 residues: CASSFGSNQPQHF. The CDR3 DNA follows: TGTGCCAGCAGTTTCGGTAGCAATCAGCCCCAGCATTTT. The chain is built from TRBV28 and TRBJ1-5; D remains ambiguous. The V end lost 3 bases, the J end lost 0 bases, and 3 bases lay between the germline ends. Germline V gene lookup returns CDR1 MDHEN and CDR2 SYDVKM. CDR3 length equals 13 residues.

The rearrangement links TRBV27 to TRBJ1-4; no clear D. The germline gives CDR1 MNHEY, CDR2 SMNVEV (reference sequence). The CDR3 is 15 residues long. Deletions cut 8 bases from V and 4 bases from J, with 17 bases between. The CDR3 spells CASRAQWRLNEKLFF. CDR3 nucleotide sequence: TGTGCCAGCCGAGCCCAGTGGAGACTTAATGAAAAACTGTTTTTT. Full variable domain (missing parts from reference TRBV27 and TRBJ1-4): EAQVTQNPRYLITVTGKKLTVTCSQNMNHEYMSWYRQDPGLGLRQIYYSMNVEVTDKGDVPEGYKVSRKEKRNFPLILESPSPNQTSLYFCASRAQWRLNEKLFFGSGTQLSVL.